These 18 T cell receptor beta chains were all obtained from the same sample, sequenced in a study of T cell repertoires in cytomegalovirus infection. Their recognized antigens are unknown. TCRdb called the reads again in MiXCR, with one record for every CDR3 protein. The sample holds approximately 350,000 distinct CDR3 sequences; about 35% are singletons and the top ten take approximately 13%. The sample here was cultured PBMCs, taken from culture after CMV antigen stimulation. These receptors originate from a human donor in good health (CMV status not recorded). Some clones in this sample may be carry-over from other donors' samples.

This chain links TRBV7-2 with TRBJ2-1; tentatively, D is TRBD2 (6 bases). The germline gives CDR1 SGHTA, CDR2 FQGNSA. CDR3 length: 16 amino acids. The V gene lost 2 bases and the J gene lost 3 bases, with 14 bases spanning the gap. CDR3 loop: CASSLSRGWDYNEQFF. The CDR3 bases are TGTGCCAGCAGCTTATCCCGGGGGTGGGACTACAATGAGCAGTTCTTC.

This clonotype was seen a handful of times. The chain combines TRBV4-3 with TRBJ2-1; D gene unclear. V lost 0 bases, J lost 5 bases, and 14 bases lay in between. The CDR3 runs 16 residues. Per germline, CDR1 LGHNA and CDR2 YSLEER. The CDR3, as DNA: TGCGCCAGCAGCCAAGAGGCAACTCGAGGTAACAATGAGCAGTTCTTC. Its protein product is CASSQEATRGNNEQFF.

The chain combines TRBV19 with TRBJ2-2; perhaps D is TRBD1 or TRBD2 (5 bases each). Germline V gene sequence: CDR1 LNHDA, CDR2 SQIVND (reference sequence). V shed 9 bases and J shed 4 bases, with 21 bases lying between them. This CDR3 spans 16 amino acids. The CDR3 DNA follows: TGTGCCAGCCATACCCCCGGGACGGCAGGCACCGGGGAGCTGTTTTTT. This codes for CASHTPGTAGTGELFF.

V usage is TRBV4-2 and J usage is TRBJ1-2, with D hard to call. The CDR3 length is 15 residues. Germline lookup yields CDR1 LGHNA and CDR2 YNFKEQ. V lost 3 bases and J lost 4, with 15 bases in between. The CDR3: CASSQESQDFYGYTF. The CDR3 nucleotides are TGTGCCAGCAGCCAGGAGAGCCAGGATTTCTATGGCTACACCTTC.

V gene TRBV6-5 combines with J gene TRBJ1-1, with D possibly matching TRBD1 (5 bases). V lost 0 bases, J lost 2 bases, and 16 bases lay in between. This CDR3 is built from 17 residues. Looked up from germline, CDR1 is MNHEY and CDR2 is SVGAGI. Here the CDR3 reads CASSYSFRARLNTEAFF. The CDR3 bases are TGTGCCAGCAGTTACTCCTTCAGGGCAAGACTCAACACTGAAGCTTTCTTT.

The chain employs TRBV6-8 and TRBJ1-6; 9 nucleotides match TRBD1. Germline assignment: CDR1 MNHGY and CDR2 SAAAGT. The CDR3 loop spans 15 amino acids. V was clipped by 4 bases and J by 7 bases; unmatched bases: 5. The CDR3: CASSWTGDSNSPLHF. The DNA of the CDR3 is TGTGCCAGCAGTTGGACAGGGGACTCGAATTCACCCCTCCACTTT.

This clonotype was seen only a few times. The chain combines TRBV5-1 with TRBJ2-1; 13 nucleotides match TRBD2. V lost 0 bases to trimming and J lost 7 bases; unmatched junction nucleotides: 4. This CDR3 contains 16 residues. CDR1 is SGHRS and CDR2 is YFSETQ in the germline V gene. The CDR3 protein is CASSLDTSGRANEQFF. DNA of the CDR3: TGCGCCAGCAGCTTGGATACTAGCGGGAGGGCAAATGAGCAGTTCTTC. The entire variable domain, with the rest obtained from reference TRBV5-1 and TRBJ2-1, is as follows: KAGVTQTPRYLIKTRGQQVTLSCSPISGHRSVSWYQQTPGQGLQFLFEYFSETQRNKGNFPGRFSGRQFSNSRSEMNVSTLELGDSALYLCASSLDTSGRANEQFFGPGTRLTVL.

J is TRBJ2-7 and V is TRBV7-8; D perhaps matches TRBD1 (6 bases). Trimming took 1 base from V and 5 from J, leaving 15 bases between them. This CDR3 contains 15 residues. Germline CDR1 reads SGHVS; CDR2 reads FQNEAQ. The CDR3 region is CASSLGQGRRNEQYV. CDR3 coding DNA: TGTGCCAGCAGCTTAGGTCAGGGGAGAAGGAACGAGCAGTACGTC.

Only a few counts were recorded for this clonotype. The chain links TRBV7-8 to TRBJ2-7; tentative D call: TRBD2 (5 bases). V was cut by 1 base and J by 4 bases, with 8 bases left in between. CDR1 is SGHVS and CDR2 is FQNEAQ in the germline V gene. The CDR3 has 13 amino acids. CDR3 in amino acids: CASSLGTVYEQYF. CDR3 DNA: TGTGCCAGCAGCTTAGGGACTGTATACGAGCAGTACTTC.

The chain joins TRBV27 to TRBJ2-1, with D uncertain. The germline CDR1 and CDR2 sequences are MNHEY and SMNVEV (reference sequence). The CDR3 totals 13 residues. Trimming removed 4 bases at V and 7 bases at J, with 11 bases between. The CDR3 reads CASSSPGSNEQFF. In DNA, the CDR3 is TGTGCCAGCAGTTCCCCCGGGTCGAATGAGCAGTTCTTC.

This clonotype is categorized as medium-sized (0.01 to 0.1%). This chain links TRBV12-3 or TRBV12-4 with TRBJ1-2, with unresolved D. Trimming removed 3 bases at V and 4 bases at J, with 12 bases between. The CDR3 is made up of 14 amino acids. The CDR3 DNA reads as TGTGCCAGCAGTTTCGGAGGGAGCGGCTATGGCTACACCTTC. Its translation: CASSFGGSGYGYTF.

This clonotype has a single count. This chain connects TRBV12-3 or TRBV12-4 to TRBJ2-5, with a tentative D call TRBD1 (6 bases). The CDR3 has 13 residues. Trimming left V 5 bases short and J 13 bases short, with 20 bases between. The DNA of the CDR3 is TGTGCCAGCAGTGGGGACAAGGGAAGTGCGCCGTACTTC. It is translated as CASSGDKGSAPYF.

This clonotype has a count of ten or more. The V and J genes are TRBV29-1 and TRBJ1-3; 9 bases align to TRBD1. Germline V gene lookup returns CDR1 SQVTM and CDR2 ANQGSEA. V lost 3 bases, J lost 4 bases, and 7 bases stayed unmatched. CDR3 length: 15 residues. CDR3 nucleotides: TGCAGCGTTGATCCGGGACAGGGAACAGGAAACACCATATATTTT. It encodes CSVDPGQGTGNTIYF.

The rearrangement joins TRBV6-5 to TRBJ2-1; 9 positions match TRBD2. With V trimmed by 0 bases and J by 9 bases, 9 bases remained unmatched. Per the germline V gene, CDR1 is MNHEY and CDR2 is SVGAGI. This CDR3 is built from 16 residues. The CDR3 sequence: CASSYSNGGRAGEQFF. Written as DNA, the CDR3 is TGTGCCAGCAGTTACTCGAACGGCGGGAGGGCCGGTGAGCAGTTCTTC.

This clonotype has a count of ten or more. The J gene is TRBJ2-7, the V gene TRBV7-2; D is perhaps TRBD1 (5 bases). Germline assignment: CDR1 SGHTA and CDR2 FQGNSA. V was trimmed by 8 bases and J by 0 bases, leaving 14 bases between them. The CDR3 has 14 residues. The CDR3 loop is CASEPPDSSYEQYF. As DNA, the CDR3 is TGTGCCAGCGAGCCACCAGACAGCTCCTACGAGCAGTACTTC.

This clonotype was seen ten or more times. This chain uses TRBV7-2 with TRBJ1-6, with D possibly TRBD1 on 5 matching bases. V was trimmed by 2 bases and J by 5 bases, leaving 16 bases between them. The CDR3 has 17 residues. Germline V gives CDR1 SGHTA, CDR2 FQGNSA. CDR3: CASSLRHTGPNNSPLHF. Here the CDR3 DNA reads TGTGCCAGCAGCTTACGCCATACGGGACCGAATAATTCACCCCTCCACTTT.

V gene TRBV19 combines with J gene TRBJ2-1, with TRBD2 identical over 9 bases. CDR1 LNHDA and CDR2 SQIVND come from the germline V gene (reference sequence). CDR3 length equals 15 residues. Trimming took 8 bases from V and 2 from J; bases not matched to a gene: 7. The CDR3 protein is CASLPRLAAYNEQFF. CDR3 nucleotides: TGTGCCAGTCTCCCCCGACTAGCGGCCTACAATGAGCAGTTCTTC.

This clonotype was detected a few times. The genes are TRBV12-3 or TRBV12-4 and TRBJ1-2, with TRBD1 as a possible D gene (5 bases). The CDR3 has 14 amino acids. Trimming took off 5 bases at V and 4 bases at J, with 14 bases between the two ends. The CDR3 protein is CASSAGGVVYGYTF. The CDR3 nucleotides read TGTGCCAGCAGTGCCGGAGGGGTGGTCTATGGCTACACCTTC.